Each of the 27 T cell receptor beta chains below was sequenced from the same sample in a study of CD8 T cells in ankylosing spondylitis listed by TCRdb under 2017. The library was obtained by 5' RACE. Sequencing instrument: Illumina HiSeq 2500. Through fastp at Q25 and MiXCR, TCRdb rebuilt clones from the public reads, retaining in-frame beta chains. CDR3 protein duplicates are merged, each entry listing the most common genes and DNA. The sample data list under 200,000 distinct CDR3 sequences, and around 10% of these were observed just once. The ten largest clones capture roughly 28% of the sample. Sequenced material: blood, either unsorted or a sorted T cell fraction (not recorded which). The receptor source for this set is a male donor with ankylosing spondylitis or in good health (not recorded which).

As to this clonotype: A much larger clone lies a single base off, so this may be a read error. It is likely a read error, because the conserved phenylalanine at the end of the CDR3 is missing. This chain connects TRBV20-1 to TRBJ2-5; a weak D match, TRBD1 (6 bases). Trimming pared 6 bases from V and 5 bases from J, leaving 31 bases between. Per the germline V gene, CDR1 is DFQATT and CDR2 is SNEGSKA (reference sequence). There are 18 residues in the CDR3. The CDR3 nucleotides are TGCAGTGCCAGGGGCCGGCCTACGAAACACGCGGAGAGGGAGACCCAGTACCTC. Its protein is CSARGRPTKHAERETQYL.

This clonotype has at least ten counts. J is TRBJ1-2 and V is TRBV2, with TRBD1 matching 8 bases. In germline, CDR1 is SNHLY, CDR2 FYNNEI. Losses at the gene ends were 4 bases for V and 7 bases for J; bases not matched to a gene: 5. This CDR3 spans 13 amino acids. The CDR3 loop is CASSADRGRGYTF. Written as DNA, the CDR3 is TGTGCCAGCAGTGCCGACAGGGGACGTGGCTACACCTTC.

This clonotype came up many times. The chain has TRBV11-2 and TRBJ2-1; no definite D call. The CDR3 runs to 14 residues. V lost 3 bases and J 2 bases, leaving 8 bases between the germline ends. Germline-derived CDR1 and CDR2 are SGHAT and FQNNGV. CDR3 residues: CASSFYSTYNEQFF. The CDR3 region has the DNA TGTGCCAGCAGCTTCTACAGTACCTACAATGAGCAGTTCTTC.

CDR3 sequence: CASSQDRTGPLYNEQFF. For the CDR3, the DNA is TGTGCCAGCAGCCAAGATCGGACAGGGCCCCTCTACAATGAGCAGTTCTTC. The chain links TRBV3-1 to TRBJ2-1; 8 bases map to TRBD1. Looked up from germline, CDR1 is LGHDT and CDR2 is YNNKEL (reference sequence). The CDR3 spans 17 residues. V lost 0 bases to trimming and J lost 3 bases; unmatched junction nucleotides: 7.

This clonotype was recorded at least ten times. V usage is TRBV20-1 and J usage is TRBJ2-2; no clear D gene. The V gene's germline CDR1 is DFQATT and CDR2 SNEGSKA (reference sequence). V lost 6 bases to trimming and J lost 5 bases, with 10 bases between them. CDR3 size: 12 residues. In DNA, the CDR3 is TGCAGTGCGGAAACAGCGACCGGGGAGCTGTTTTTT. Protein sequence: CSAETATGELFF.

This clonotype has ten or more counts. The rearrangement joins TRBV5-1 to TRBJ1-1; D remains ambiguous. Trimming shortened V by 3 bases and J by 6 bases, and 15 bases separated the two germline ends. In germline, CDR1 is SGHRS, CDR2 YFSETQ. CDR3 length: 14 residues. The DNA for the CDR3 is TGCGCCAGCAGCTATGATCTCATGTCCGCTGAAGCTTTCTTT. Residues: CASSYDLMSAEAFF.

The chain links TRBV7-9 to TRBJ2-7; D gene uncertain. CDR1 is SEHNR, CDR2 FQNEAQ, per germline (reference sequence). This CDR3 comprises 14 residues. The germline V and J ends were trimmed by 1 base and 6 bases, with 13 bases remaining between them. CDR3 in DNA: TGTGCCAGCAGCTTAGGTGGCGGCCGCTGCGAGCAGTACTTC. It translates to CASSLGGGRCEQYF.

Points on this clonotype: This could be a read error, since a much larger clone is one nucleotide away. This chain uses TRBV29-1 with TRBJ2-4; 9 nucleotides match TRBD1. CDR1 SQVTM and CDR2 ANQGSEA come from the germline V gene. With V trimmed by 8 bases and J by 9 bases, 8 bases remained unmatched. The CDR3 totals 12 residues. The CDR3: CSHTGGQTIQYF. In nucleotides, the CDR3 is TGCAGCCATACAGGGGGCCAAACCATTCAGTACTTC.

The chain joins TRBV20-1 to TRBJ2-1, with 16 positions matching TRBD2. Germline CDR1 is DFQATT and CDR2 is SNEGSKA (reference sequence). J was trimmed by 9 bases and V by 5 bases; bases with no gene match: 10. The CDR3 contains 16 residues. CDR3 residues: CSARHRGLAGGTEQFF. CDR3 DNA sequence: TGCAGTGCTCGCCATCGGGGACTAGCGGGAGGGACTGAGCAGTTCTTC.

A few counts support this clonotype. This chain joins TRBV19 and TRBJ1-2; tentative D call: TRBD1 (5 bases). The CDR3 has 12 amino acids. The V gene lost 6 bases and the J gene lost 8 bases, with 13 bases spanning the gap. The germline gives CDR1 LNHDA, CDR2 SQIVND (reference sequence). The CDR3 here is CASSPGGSGYTF. The DNA of the CDR3 is TGTGCCAGTAGCCCCGGGGGGAGCGGCTACACCTTC.

This clonotype was seen repeatedly, ten times or more. The chain joins TRBV4-3 to TRBJ1-1, with D maybe TRBD1 (6 bases). Germline CDR1 LGHNA, CDR2 YSLEER. This CDR3 contains 15 residues. Trimming took 0 bases from V and 1 from J, leaving 9 bases between them. The CDR3 reads CASSQEPGQNTEAFF. DNA for the CDR3: TGCGCCAGCAGCCAAGAACCGGGACAGAACACTGAAGCTTTCTTT.

This clonotype showed up many times. The chain links TRBV29-1 to TRBJ2-3, with D possibly TRBD1 on 5 matching bases. The germline V gene has CDR1 SQVTM and CDR2 ANQGSEA. Trimming stripped 7 bases from V and 4 bases from J, with 9 bases between. This CDR3 is 11 amino acids long. The CDR3 loop reads CSGQSADTQYF. The CDR3 bases are TGCAGCGGACAGTCGGCAGATACGCAGTATTTT.

The V gene is TRBV20-1, the J gene TRBJ1-5; D is undetermined. CDR1 and CDR2 (germline): DFQATT, SNEGSKA (reference sequence). The V and J ends lost 1 base and 0 bases respectively, with 7 bases between them. The CDR3 is 14 amino acids. CDR3 sequence: CSARAGFSNQPQHF. In nucleotides, the CDR3 is TGCAGTGCTAGAGCCGGGTTTAGCAATCAGCCCCAGCATTTT.

The rearrangement links TRBV11-2 to TRBJ1-3; D gene ambiguous. The germline V gene has CDR1 SGHAT and CDR2 FQNNGV. The CDR3 covers 15 residues. The V end was cut by 4 bases, the J end by 3 bases, with 13 bases between. Here the CDR3 DNA reads TGTGCCAGCAGCTCAACTGGCGGCTTTGGAAACACCATATATTTT. Translating gives CASSSTGGFGNTIYF.

The chain uses TRBV7-2 and TRBJ1-1; tentatively, D is TRBD1 (6 bases). V was clipped by 11 bases and J by 2 bases, with 9 bases between them. CDR3 length: 11 residues. Germline assignment: CDR1 SGHTA and CDR2 FQGNSA. CDR3 residues: CAVRGNTEAFF. In DNA, the CDR3 is TGTGCCGTCAGGGGAAACACTGAAGCTTTCTTT.

This clonotype was counted only a few times. The chain carries TRBV5-1 and TRBJ2-3; D unclear. The CDR3 spans 16 residues. CDR1 is SGHRS, CDR2 YFSETQ, per germline. Trimming stripped 1 base from V and 1 base from J, with 13 bases between. The CDR3 sequence is CASSLSGPHRTDTQYF. The DNA for the CDR3 is TGCGCCAGCAGCTTGTCCGGGCCCCATCGCACAGATACGCAGTATTTT.

The CDR3 reads CASSLALSYEQYF. The CDR3, as DNA: TGTGCCAGCAGCTTAGCGTTAAGCTACGAGCAGTACTTC. This chain uses TRBV7-7 with TRBJ2-7, with D unresolved. Germline V CDR1 and CDR2: SSHAT, FNYEAQ (reference sequence). Deletions cut 0 bases from V and 3 bases from J, with 6 bases between. The CDR3 length is 13 residues.

This clonotype was detected many times. The chain recombines TRBV3-1 with TRBJ1-2; TRBD1 might be the D (6 bases). This CDR3 spans 15 amino acids. The ends were cut back, 1 base at V and 4 bases at J, with 13 bases in the middle. The germline gives CDR1 LGHDT, CDR2 YNNKEL (reference sequence). The CDR3: CASSQAGGQIYGYTF. The CDR3, as DNA: TGTGCCAGCAGCCAAGCTGGCGGACAGATCTATGGCTACACCTTC.

V and J are TRBV7-9 and TRBJ2-1; 11 positions match TRBD2. V shed 4 bases and J 7 bases; nucleotides not matched to a gene: 6. CDR3 length equals 15 residues. The germline CDR1 and CDR2 sequences are SEHNR and FQNEAQ (reference sequence). The chain's CDR3 is CASSSQLAGANEQFF. CDR3 in DNA: TGTGCCAGCAGCTCCCAACTAGCGGGAGCAAATGAGCAGTTCTTC.

In this sample, this clonotype turned up a few times. The chain links TRBV29-1 to TRBJ1-2; possible D gene TRBD1, 5 bases. V gave up 7 bases and J gave up 2 bases, with 17 bases separating them. CDR1 and CDR2 (germline): SQVTM, ANQGSEA. This CDR3 spans 14 amino acids. The CDR3: CSALDRIRNYGYTF. The CDR3 DNA sequence: TGCAGCGCTCTTGACAGAATAAGAAACTATGGCTACACCTTC.

J is TRBJ2-3 and V is TRBV12-3 or TRBV12-4; 8 bases match TRBD1. Trimming cost V 6 bases and J 2 bases; bases outside gene matches: 16. There are 18 residues in the CDR3. This CDR3 reads CASSPTTGTGITTDTQYF. CDR3 nucleotides: TGTGCCAGCAGCCCGACCACCGGGACAGGTATAACCACAGATACGCAGTATTTT.

Ten or more counts support this clonotype. The CDR3 DNA is TGCAGTGCTAAGGGACAGGTCCCCTACGAGCAGTACTTC. Its translation is CSAKGQVPYEQYF. The chain recombines TRBV20-1 with TRBJ2-7, with 8 bases fitting TRBD1. The CDR3 has 13 amino acids. The V gene end was trimmed by 4 bases and the J gene end by 2 bases; junction bases not matched to a gene: 4. CDR1 and CDR2 from the germline V gene are DFQATT and SNEGSKA (reference sequence).

This chain links TRBV7-2 with TRBJ2-5; D uncertain. Per germline, CDR1 SGHTA and CDR2 FQGNSA. V was pared by 0 bases and J by 3 bases, with 11 bases between. This CDR3 is 15 amino acids long. CDR3 region: CASSLATSREETQYF. The CDR3 DNA is TGTGCCAGCAGCTTAGCAACGAGTCGGGAAGAGACCCAGTACTTC.

This clonotype was detected many times. V gene TRBV20-1 combines with J gene TRBJ1-1; D not certain. Germline V gene sequence: CDR1 DFQATT, CDR2 SNEGSKA (reference sequence). This CDR3 spans 13 amino acids. V lost 6 bases, J lost 4 bases, and 15 bases lay in between. Written as DNA, the CDR3 is TGCAGTGCGATTCGAGGGATGTCCACTGAAGCTTTCTTT. Protein sequence: CSAIRGMSTEAFF.

This clonotype was seen many times. The chain uses TRBV6-6 and TRBJ2-7; D possibly corresponds to TRBD1 (5 bases). Trimming removed 10 bases at V and 5 bases at J, with 12 bases between. Germline lookup yields CDR1 MNHNY and CDR2 SVGAGI (reference sequence). The CDR3 spans 11 residues. Here the CDR3 DNA reads TGTGCCACCTCCAGGGCCAACGAGCAGTACTTC. Translated, it gives CATSRANEQYF.

This chain uses TRBV4-2 with TRBJ2-1, with TRBD2 matching 7 bases. Germline V lookup: CDR1 LGHNA, CDR2 YNFKEQ. The CDR3 has 17 residues. V was pared by 1 base and J by 5 bases, with 11 bases of the junction left unmatched. CDR3 sequence: CASSQVWGSGKNNEQFF. CDR3 in DNA: TGTGCCAGCAGCCAAGTTTGGGGGAGCGGGAAGAACAATGAGCAGTTCTTC.

In its sample, this clonotype was seen a few times. The chain employs TRBV11-2 and TRBJ2-3; 8 positions agree with TRBD1. Trimming cost V 4 bases and J 5 bases; bases outside gene matches: 5. Per the germline V gene, CDR1 is SGHAT and CDR2 is FQNNGV. CDR3 length equals 14 residues. The CDR3 loop reads CASSSWTGRDTQYF. CDR3 nucleotides: TGTGCCAGCAGCTCGTGGACAGGGAGAGATACGCAGTATTTT.